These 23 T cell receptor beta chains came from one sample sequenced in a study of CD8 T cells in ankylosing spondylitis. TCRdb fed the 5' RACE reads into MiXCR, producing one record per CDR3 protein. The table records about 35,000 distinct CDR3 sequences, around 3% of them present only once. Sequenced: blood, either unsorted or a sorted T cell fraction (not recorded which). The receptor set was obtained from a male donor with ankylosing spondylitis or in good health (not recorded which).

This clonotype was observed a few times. The CDR3 loop is CASSPPDSKSGGYTF. CDR3 nucleotide sequence: TGTGCCAGCAGCCCGCCGGACAGCAAGAGTGGTGGCTACACCTTC. The chain carries TRBV9 and TRBJ1-2; D might be TRBD1 (6 bases). Per the germline V gene, CDR1 is SGDLS and CDR2 is YYNGEE. The CDR3 covers 15 residues. Trimming shortened V by 4 bases and J by 7 bases, and 20 bases separated the two germline ends. Looking up the rest from reference TRBV9 and TRBJ1-2 gives the full variable domain: DSGVTQTPKHLITATGQRVTLRCSPRSGDLSVYWYQQSLDQGLQFLIQYYNGEERAKGNILERFSAQQFPDLHSELNLSSLELGDSALYFCASSPPDSKSGGYTFGSGTRLTVV.

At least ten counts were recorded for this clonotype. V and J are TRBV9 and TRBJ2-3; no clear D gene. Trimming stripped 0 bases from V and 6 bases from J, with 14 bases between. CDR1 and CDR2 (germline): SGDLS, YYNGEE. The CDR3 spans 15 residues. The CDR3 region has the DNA TGTGCCAGCAGCGTAGAGGCTCAATTCCCGGATACGCAGTATTTT. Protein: CASSVEAQFPDTQYF.

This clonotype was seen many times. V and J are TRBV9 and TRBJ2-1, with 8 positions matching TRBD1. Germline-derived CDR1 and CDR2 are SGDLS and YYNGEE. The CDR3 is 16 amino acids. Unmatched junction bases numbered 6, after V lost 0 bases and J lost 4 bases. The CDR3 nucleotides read TGTGCCAGCAGCGTAGGATTAACAGGGGGGTACAATGAGCAGTTCTTC. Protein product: CASSVGLTGGYNEQFF.

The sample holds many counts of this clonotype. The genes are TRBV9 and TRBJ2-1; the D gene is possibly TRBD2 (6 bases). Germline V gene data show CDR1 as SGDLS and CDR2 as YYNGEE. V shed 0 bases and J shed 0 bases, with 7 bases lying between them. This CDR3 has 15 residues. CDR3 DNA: TGTGCCAGCAGCGTAGCGGGAGTCTCCTACAATGAGCAGTTCTTC. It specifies CASSVAGVSYNEQFF.

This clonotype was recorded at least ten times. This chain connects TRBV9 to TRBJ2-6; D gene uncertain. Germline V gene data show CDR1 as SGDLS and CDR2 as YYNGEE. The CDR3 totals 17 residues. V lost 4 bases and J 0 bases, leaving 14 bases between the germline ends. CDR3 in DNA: TGTGCCAGCAGCCTTAGTGGTGTTTTCTCTGGGGCCAACGTCCTGACTTTC. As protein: CASSLSGVFSGANVLTF. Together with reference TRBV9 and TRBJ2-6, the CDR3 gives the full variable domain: DSGVTQTPKHLITATGQRVTLRCSPRSGDLSVYWYQQSLDQGLQFLIQYYNGEERAKGNILERFSAQQFPDLHSELNLSSLELGDSALYFCASSLSGVFSGANVLTFGAGSRLTVL.

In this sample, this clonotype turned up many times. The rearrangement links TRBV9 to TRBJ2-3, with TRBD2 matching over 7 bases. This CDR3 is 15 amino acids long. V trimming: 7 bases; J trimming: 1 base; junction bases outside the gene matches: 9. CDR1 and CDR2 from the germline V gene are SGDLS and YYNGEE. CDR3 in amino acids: CASGREGRGTDTQYF. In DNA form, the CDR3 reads TGTGCCAGCGGGAGGGAGGGCCGGGGCACAGATACGCAGTATTTT.

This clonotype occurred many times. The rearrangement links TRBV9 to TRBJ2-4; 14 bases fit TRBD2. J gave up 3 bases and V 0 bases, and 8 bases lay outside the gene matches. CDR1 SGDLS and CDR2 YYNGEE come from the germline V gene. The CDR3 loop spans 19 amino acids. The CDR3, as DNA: TGTGCCAGCAGCGTAGGCCGGGGACTAGCGGGAGAGGTCAAAAACATTCAGTACTTC. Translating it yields CASSVGRGLAGEVKNIQYF.

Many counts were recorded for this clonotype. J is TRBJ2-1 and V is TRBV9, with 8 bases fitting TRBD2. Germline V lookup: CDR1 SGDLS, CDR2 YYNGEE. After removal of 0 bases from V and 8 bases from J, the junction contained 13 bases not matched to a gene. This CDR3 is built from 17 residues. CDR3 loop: CASSVGGRPSGLYEQFF. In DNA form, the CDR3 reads TGTGCCAGCAGCGTAGGGGGGCGGCCTAGCGGGCTCTATGAGCAGTTCTTC. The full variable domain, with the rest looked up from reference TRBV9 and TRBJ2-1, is DSGVTQTPKHLITATGQRVTLRCSPRSGDLSVYWYQQSLDQGLQFLIQYYNGEERAKGNILERFSAQQFPDLHSELNLSSLELGDSALYFCASSVGGRPSGLYEQFFGPGTRLTVL.

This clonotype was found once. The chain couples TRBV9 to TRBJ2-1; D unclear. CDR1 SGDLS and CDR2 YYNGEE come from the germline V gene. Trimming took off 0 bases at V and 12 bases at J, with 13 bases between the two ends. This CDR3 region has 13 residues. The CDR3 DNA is TGTGCCAGCAGCGTAGCTACCCCAGATACGCAGTTCTTC. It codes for CASSVATPDTQFF.

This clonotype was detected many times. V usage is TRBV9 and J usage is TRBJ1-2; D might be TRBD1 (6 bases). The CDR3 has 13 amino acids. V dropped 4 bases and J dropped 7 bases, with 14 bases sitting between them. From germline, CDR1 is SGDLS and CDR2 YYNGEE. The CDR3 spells CASSLQTGFGYTF. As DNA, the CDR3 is TGTGCCAGCAGCCTCCAGACAGGATTTGGCTACACCTTC.

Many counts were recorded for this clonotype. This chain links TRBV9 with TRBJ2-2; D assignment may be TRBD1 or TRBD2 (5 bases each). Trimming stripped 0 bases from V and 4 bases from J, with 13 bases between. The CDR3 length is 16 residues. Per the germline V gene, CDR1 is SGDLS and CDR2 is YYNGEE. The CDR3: CASSVEQGRFTGELFF. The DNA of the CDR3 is TGTGCCAGCAGCGTAGAGCAGGGACGATTCACCGGGGAGCTGTTTTTT.

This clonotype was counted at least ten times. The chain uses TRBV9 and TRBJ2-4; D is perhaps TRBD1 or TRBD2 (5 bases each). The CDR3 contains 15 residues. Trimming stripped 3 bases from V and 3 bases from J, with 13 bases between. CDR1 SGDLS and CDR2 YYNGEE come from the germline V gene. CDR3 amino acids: CASSEGTLGKNIQYF. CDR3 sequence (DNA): TGTGCCAGCAGCGAAGGGACCTTGGGCAAAAACATTCAGTACTTC.

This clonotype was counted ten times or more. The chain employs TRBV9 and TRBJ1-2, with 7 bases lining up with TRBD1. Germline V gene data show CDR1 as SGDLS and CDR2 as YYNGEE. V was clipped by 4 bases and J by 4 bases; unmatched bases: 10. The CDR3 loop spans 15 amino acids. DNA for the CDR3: TGTGCCAGCAGCCTTACGGACAGGCCACTCTATGGCTACACCTTC. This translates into CASSLTDRPLYGYTF.

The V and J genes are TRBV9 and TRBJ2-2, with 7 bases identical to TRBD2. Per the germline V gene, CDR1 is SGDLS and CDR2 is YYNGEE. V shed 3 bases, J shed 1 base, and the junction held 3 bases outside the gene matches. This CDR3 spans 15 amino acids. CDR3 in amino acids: CASSAQRGNTGELFF. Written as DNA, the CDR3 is TGTGCCAGCAGCGCCCAGCGGGGGAACACCGGGGAGCTGTTTTTT. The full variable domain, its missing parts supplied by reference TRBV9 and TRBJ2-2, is DSGVTQTPKHLITATGQRVTLRCSPRSGDLSVYWYQQSLDQGLQFLIQYYNGEERAKGNILERFSAQQFPDLHSELNLSSLELGDSALYFCASSAQRGNTGELFFGEGSRLTVL.

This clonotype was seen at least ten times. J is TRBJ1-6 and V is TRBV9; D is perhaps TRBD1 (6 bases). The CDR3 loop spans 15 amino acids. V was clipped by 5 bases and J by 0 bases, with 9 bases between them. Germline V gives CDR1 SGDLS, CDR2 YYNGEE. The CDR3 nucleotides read TGTGCCAGCAGTAGGGGGAGCTCCTATAATTCACCCCTCCACTTT. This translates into CASSRGSSYNSPLHF.

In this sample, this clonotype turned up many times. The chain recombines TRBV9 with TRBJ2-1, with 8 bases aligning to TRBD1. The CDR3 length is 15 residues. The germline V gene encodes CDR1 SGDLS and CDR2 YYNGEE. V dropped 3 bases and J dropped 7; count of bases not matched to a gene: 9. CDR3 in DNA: TGTGCCAGCAGCGGACGGACAGGGAGAGGGAATGAGCAGTTCTTC. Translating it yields CASSGRTGRGNEQFF. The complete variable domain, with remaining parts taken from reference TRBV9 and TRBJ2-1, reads DSGVTQTPKHLITATGQRVTLRCSPRSGDLSVYWYQQSLDQGLQFLIQYYNGEERAKGNILERFSAQQFPDLHSELNLSSLELGDSALYFCASSGRTGRGNEQFFGPGTRLTVL.

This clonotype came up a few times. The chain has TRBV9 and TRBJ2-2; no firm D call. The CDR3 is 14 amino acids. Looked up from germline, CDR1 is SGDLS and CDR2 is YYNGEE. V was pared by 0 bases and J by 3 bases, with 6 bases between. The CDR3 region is CASSVATDTGELFF. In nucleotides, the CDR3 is TGTGCCAGCAGCGTAGCTACTGACACCGGGGAGCTGTTTTTT.

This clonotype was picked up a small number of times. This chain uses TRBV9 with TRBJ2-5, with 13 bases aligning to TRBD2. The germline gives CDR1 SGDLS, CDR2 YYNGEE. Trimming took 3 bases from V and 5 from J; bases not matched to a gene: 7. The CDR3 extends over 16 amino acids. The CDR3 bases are TGTGCCAGCAGCGCAGGACTAGCGGGGGCGGTGGAGACCCAGTACTTC. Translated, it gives CASSAGLAGAVETQYF.

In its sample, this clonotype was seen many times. In DNA, the CDR3 is TGTGCCAGCAGCGTAGATCAGGGCAACTATGGCTACACCTTC. Translating it yields CASSVDQGNYGYTF. The chain is built from TRBV9 and TRBJ1-2; possible D gene TRBD1, 5 bases. The CDR3 sequence is 14 residues long. V was pared by 0 bases and J by 2 bases, with 8 bases between. Germline CDR1 reads SGDLS; CDR2 reads YYNGEE.

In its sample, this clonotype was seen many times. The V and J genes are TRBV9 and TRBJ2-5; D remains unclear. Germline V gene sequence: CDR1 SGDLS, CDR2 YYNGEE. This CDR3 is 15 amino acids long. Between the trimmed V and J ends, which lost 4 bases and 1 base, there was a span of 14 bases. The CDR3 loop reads CASSSQLSIQETQYF. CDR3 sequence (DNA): TGTGCCAGCAGCTCTCAACTCTCTATCCAAGAGACCCAGTACTTC.

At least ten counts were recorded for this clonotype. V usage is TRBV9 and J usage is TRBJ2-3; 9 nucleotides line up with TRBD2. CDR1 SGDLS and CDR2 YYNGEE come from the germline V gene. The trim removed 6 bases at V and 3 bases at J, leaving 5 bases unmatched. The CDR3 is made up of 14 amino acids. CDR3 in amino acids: CASNAGGPTDTQYF. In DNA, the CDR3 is TGTGCCAGCAATGCGGGGGGGCCAACAGATACGCAGTATTTT. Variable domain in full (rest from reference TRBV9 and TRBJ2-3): DSGVTQTPKHLITATGQRVTLRCSPRSGDLSVYWYQQSLDQGLQFLIQYYNGEERAKGNILERFSAQQFPDLHSELNLSSLELGDSALYFCASNAGGPTDTQYFGPGTRLTVL.

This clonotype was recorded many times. In DNA, the CDR3 is TGTGCCAGCAGCCCCCCATCGAGCGGGTTAGCCAAAAACATTCAGTACTTC. Translation gives CASSPPSSGLAKNIQYF. V is TRBV9 and J is TRBJ2-4; possible D gene TRBD2, 6 bases. CDR1 is SGDLS and CDR2 is YYNGEE in the germline V gene. Trimming shortened V by 4 bases and J by 0 bases, and 17 bases separated the two germline ends. The CDR3 extends over 17 amino acids.

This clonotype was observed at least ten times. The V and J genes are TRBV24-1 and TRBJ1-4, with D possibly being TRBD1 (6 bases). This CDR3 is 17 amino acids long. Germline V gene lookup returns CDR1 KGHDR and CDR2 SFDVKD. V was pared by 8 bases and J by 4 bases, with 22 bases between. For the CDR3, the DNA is TGTGCCACCACCCCGAAGACAGGAGTCAGATTTAATGAAAAACTGTTTTTT. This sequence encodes CATTPKTGVRFNEKLFF.